The sequence of this T cell receptor beta chain was determined in a study of radiation and T cells in renal cell carcinoma. V shed 0 bases and J shed 10 bases, with 18 bases lying between them. This CDR3 region has 15 residues. Germline assignment: CDR1 MNHNS and CDR2 SASEGT. The time point: blood 2 weeks post-SBRT. Treatment noted: 15 Gy SBRT to primary tumor, nephrectomy 4 weeks later. TCRdb's copy holds only in-frame clones and misses some; the assay was immunoSEQ multiplex PCR. This sample has roughly 130,000 clones, with approximately 75% found just once. The sequence derives from an older woman with renal cell carcinoma. The material sequenced was blood, taken from a patient whose treatment included radiotherapy and nephrectomy. The chain carries TRBV6-1 and TRBJ1-2; the D is unclear. CDR3 bases: TGTGCCAGCAGTGAAGCGGCATCCTGGTATGATGACTACACCTTC. Protein product: CASSEAASWYDDYTF.